The rows below give T cell receptor beta chains drawn from one sample of a study of cytomegalovirus exposure and HLA in healthy donors. Clones were sequenced by immunoSEQ multiplex PCR, and TCRdb holds only the in-frame ones, with some missing. The sample records under 250,000 clones, roughly 81% being singletons. The sequencing sample was made of PBMCs. These receptors were collected from a woman aged 30 to 39 in good health and CMV-seronegative. Each CDR3 is given with its conserved first and last residue. Each record gives: J gene, V gene, clone size, CDR3 protein. Some rows have no size entry. The others give once, few or many, or a class for an expanded clone.

TRBJ2-1	TRBV25-1	-	CASSAAGSGRGKNNEQFF
TRBJ2-7	TRBV30	few	CAWSARLGTGNYEQYF
TRBJ1-5	TRBV6-5	-	CASSPQGAVGQPQHF
TRBJ2-7	TRBV7-9	-	CASRFSGQGYEQYF
TRBJ1-3	TRBV5-1	-	CASSLARPRAGNTIYF
TRBJ2-7	TRBV29-1	-	CSVEAAQGGAMSYEQYF
TRBJ2-3	TRBV6-6	-	CASSYPSGDRTDTQYF
TRBJ2-7	TRBV7-9	-	CASSLTGTGEQYF
TRBJ1-1	TRBV4-1	-	CASTQGHSNTEAFF
TRBJ2-2	TRBV29-1	-	CSAELAGGPAGELFF
TRBJ2-5	TRBV30	-	CAWSHRAETQYF